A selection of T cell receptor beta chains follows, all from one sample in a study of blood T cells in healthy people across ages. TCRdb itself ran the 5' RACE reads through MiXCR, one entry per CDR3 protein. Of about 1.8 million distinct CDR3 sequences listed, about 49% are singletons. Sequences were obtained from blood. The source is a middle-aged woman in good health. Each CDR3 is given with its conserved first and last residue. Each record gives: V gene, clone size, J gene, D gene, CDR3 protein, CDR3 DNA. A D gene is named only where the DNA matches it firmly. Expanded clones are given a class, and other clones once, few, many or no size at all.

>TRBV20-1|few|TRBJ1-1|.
CSTSGGGLGTEAFF
TGCAGTACCTCCGGAGGGGGGTTAGGCACTGAAGCTTTCTTT
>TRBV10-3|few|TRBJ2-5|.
CAISPKPEFQETQYF
TGTGCCATCAGTCCAAAGCCAGAGTTCCAAGAGACCCAGTACTTC
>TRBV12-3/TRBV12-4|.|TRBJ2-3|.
CASSLMVEGDTQYF
TGTGCCAGCAGTTTAATGGTGGAGGGAGATACGCAGTATTTT
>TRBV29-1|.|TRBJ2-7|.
CSAEQGDSYEQYF
TGCAGCGCCGAACAAGGGGACTCCTACGAGCAGTACTTC
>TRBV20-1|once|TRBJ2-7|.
CSAPLNNEQYF
TGCAGTGCCCCTCTAAACAATGAGCAGTACTTC
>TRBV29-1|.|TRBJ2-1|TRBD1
CSVEGQAGSYNEQFF
TGCAGCGTAGAGGGACAGGCCGGATCCTACAATGAGCAGTTCTTC
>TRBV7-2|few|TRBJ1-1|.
CASSSSAGATEAFF
TGTGCCAGCAGCTCTTCGGCAGGGGCGACTGAAGCTTTCTTT
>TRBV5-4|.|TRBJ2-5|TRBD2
CASSLDPPTSGGARETQYF
TGTGCCAGCAGCTTGGACCCACCTACTAGCGGGGGGGCCCGAGAGACCCAGTACTTC
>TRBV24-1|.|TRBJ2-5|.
CATSDLGGGRETQYF
TGTGCCACCAGTGATTTGGGCGGGGGCCGGGAGACCCAGTACTTC
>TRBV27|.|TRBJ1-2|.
CASSFLGEMPNYGYTF
TGTGCCAGCAGTTTTTTAGGAGAAATGCCTAACTATGGCTACACCTTC
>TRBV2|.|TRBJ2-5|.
CASSVSAREETQYF
TGTGCCAGCAGTGTCTCAGCGAGGGAAGAGACCCAGTACTTC
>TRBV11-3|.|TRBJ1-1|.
CASSWFETSEAFF
TGTGCCAGCAGCTGGTTCGAGACTTCTGAAGCTTTCTTT
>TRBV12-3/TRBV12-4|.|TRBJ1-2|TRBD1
CASSLSDRGWYGYTF
TGTGCCAGCAGTTTATCCGACAGGGGCTGGTATGGCTACACCTTC
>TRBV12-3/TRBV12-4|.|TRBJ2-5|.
CASSPPEGTWGETQYF
TGTGCCAGCAGTCCGCCGGAGGGGACCTGGGGCGAGACCCAGTACTTC
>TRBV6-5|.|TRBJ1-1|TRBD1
CASSYLGTGSGTEAFF
TGTGCCAGCAGTTACCTAGGGACAGGGTCGGGTACTGAAGCTTTCTTT
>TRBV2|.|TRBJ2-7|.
CASSYRVRRGSTYEQYF
TGTGCCAGCAGCTACAGGGTCCGGCGGGGTAGCACCTACGAGCAGTACTTC
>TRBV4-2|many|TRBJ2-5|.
CASSQVAGGNQETQYF
TGTGCCAGCAGCCAAGTCGCAGGGGGGAACCAAGAGACCCAGTACTTC